This T cell receptor beta chain is from a study of blood T cell repertoires in COVID-19. About the research overall: T cells, B-cell-depleted T cells, or PBMCs provided the cDNA or gDNA that served as material.

Study members were between about 18 and 90 years old and lived in 24 US regions. Researchers sorted participants into cohorts using their self-reported clinical history. There are 17 residues in the CDR3. V was trimmed by 1 base and J by 1 base, leaving 15 bases between them. In germline, CDR1 is SGHRS, CDR2 YFSETQ. TCRdb's copy holds only in-frame clones and misses some; the assay was immunoSEQ multiplex PCR. This sample yields 250,000 or so clones, of which 87% are seen a single time; under 14% belongs to the top ten. The sample was PBMCs or T cells enriched from blood (not recorded which). The TCR originated in a man aged 25 to 40 who had recovered from COVID-19. The genes are TRBV5-1 and TRBJ1-5; D is possibly TRBD1 (5 bases). CDR3 bases: TGCGCCAGCAGCTTGACAGGACGTATGGACAGCAATCAGCCCCAGCATTTT. Its translation: CASSLTGRMDSNQPQHF.